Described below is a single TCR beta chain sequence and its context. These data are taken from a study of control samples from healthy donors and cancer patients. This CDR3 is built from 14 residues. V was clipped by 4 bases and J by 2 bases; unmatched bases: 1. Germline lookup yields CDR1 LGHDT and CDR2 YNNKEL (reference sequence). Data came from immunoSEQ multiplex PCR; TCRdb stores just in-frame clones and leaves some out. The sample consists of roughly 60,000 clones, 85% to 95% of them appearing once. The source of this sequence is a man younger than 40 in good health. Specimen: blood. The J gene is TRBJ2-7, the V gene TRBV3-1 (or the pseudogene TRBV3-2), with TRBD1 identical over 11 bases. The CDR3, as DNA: TGTGCCAGCAGCCTGGGACAGGGGGCCTACGAGCAGTACTTC. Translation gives CASSLGQGAYEQYF.